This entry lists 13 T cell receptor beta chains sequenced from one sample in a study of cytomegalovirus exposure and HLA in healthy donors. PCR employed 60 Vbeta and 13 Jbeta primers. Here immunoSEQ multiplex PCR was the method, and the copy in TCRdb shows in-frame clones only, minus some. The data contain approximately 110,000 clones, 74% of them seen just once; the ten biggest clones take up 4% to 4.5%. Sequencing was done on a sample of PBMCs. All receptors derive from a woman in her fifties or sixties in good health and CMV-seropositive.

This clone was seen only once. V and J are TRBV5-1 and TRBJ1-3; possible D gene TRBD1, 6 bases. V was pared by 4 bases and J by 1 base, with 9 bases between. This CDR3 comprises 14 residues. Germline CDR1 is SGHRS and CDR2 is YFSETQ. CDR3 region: CASSAQGSGNTIYF. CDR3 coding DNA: TGCGCCAGCAGCGCACAGGGTTCTGGAAACACCATATATTTT.

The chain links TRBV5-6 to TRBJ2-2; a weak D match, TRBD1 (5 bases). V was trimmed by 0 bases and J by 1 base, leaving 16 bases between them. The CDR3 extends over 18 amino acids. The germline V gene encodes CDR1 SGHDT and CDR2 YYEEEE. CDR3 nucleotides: TGTGCCAGCAGCTTGGACTTTAGGCAGGGAAAGAACACCGGGGAGCTGTTTTTT. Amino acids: CASSLDFRQGKNTGELFF.

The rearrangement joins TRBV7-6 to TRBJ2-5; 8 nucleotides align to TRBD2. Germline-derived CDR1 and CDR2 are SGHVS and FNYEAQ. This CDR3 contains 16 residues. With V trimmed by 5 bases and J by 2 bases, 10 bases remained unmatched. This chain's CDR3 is CASSGRLARGQETQYF. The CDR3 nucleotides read TGTGCCAGCAGCGGAAGACTAGCGAGAGGGCAAGAGACCCAGTACTTC.

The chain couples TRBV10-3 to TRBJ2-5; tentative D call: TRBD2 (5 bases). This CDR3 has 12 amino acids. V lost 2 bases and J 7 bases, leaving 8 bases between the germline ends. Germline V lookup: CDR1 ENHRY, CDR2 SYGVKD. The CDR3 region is CAISEPRGTQYF. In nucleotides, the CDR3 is TGTGCCATCAGTGAGCCCCGGGGGACCCAGTACTTC.

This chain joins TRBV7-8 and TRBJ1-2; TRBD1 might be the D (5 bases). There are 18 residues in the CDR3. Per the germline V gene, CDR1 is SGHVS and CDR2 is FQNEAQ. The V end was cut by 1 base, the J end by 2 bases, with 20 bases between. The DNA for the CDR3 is TGTGCCAGCAGCTTAGAGTTGATTGTGGCAGGGAAGAACTATGGCTACACCTTC. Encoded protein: CASSLELIVAGKNYGYTF.

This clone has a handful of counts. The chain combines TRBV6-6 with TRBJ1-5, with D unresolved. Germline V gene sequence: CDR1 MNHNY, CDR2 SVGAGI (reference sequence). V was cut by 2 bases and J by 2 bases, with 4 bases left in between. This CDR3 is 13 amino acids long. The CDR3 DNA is TGTGCCAGCAGTTACCCGGGCAATCAGCCCCAGCATTTT. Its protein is CASSYPGNQPQHF.

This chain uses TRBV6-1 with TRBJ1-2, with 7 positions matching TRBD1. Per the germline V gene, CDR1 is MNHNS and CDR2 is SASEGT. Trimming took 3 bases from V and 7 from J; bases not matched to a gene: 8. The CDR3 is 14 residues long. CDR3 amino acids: CASSETGSSIGYTF. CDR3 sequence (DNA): TGTGCCAGCAGTGAGACAGGGAGTTCTATTGGCTACACCTTC.

This chain's CDR3 is CASSLGRGPRGPGNTIYF. Here the CDR3 DNA reads TGTGCCAGCAGCCTAGGGAGGGGACCCAGGGGGCCTGGAAACACCATATATTTT. The V gene is TRBV11-2, the J gene TRBJ1-3, with TRBD1 identical over 8 bases. Germline V gene sequence: CDR1 SGHAT, CDR2 FQNNGV. This CDR3 is built from 18 residues. Trimming took 5 bases from V and 2 from J; bases not matched to a gene: 14.

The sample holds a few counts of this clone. The CDR3 reads CASSLVGDRVDYGYTF. The CDR3 DNA reads TGTGCCAGCAGCTTGGTAGGCGACAGGGTAGACTATGGCTACACCTTC. The chain uses TRBV5-6 and TRBJ1-2, with TRBD1 matching over 7 bases. V lost 0 bases, J lost 3 bases, and 8 bases stayed unmatched. Germline loops: CDR1 SGHDT, CDR2 YYEEEE. CDR3 size: 16 residues.

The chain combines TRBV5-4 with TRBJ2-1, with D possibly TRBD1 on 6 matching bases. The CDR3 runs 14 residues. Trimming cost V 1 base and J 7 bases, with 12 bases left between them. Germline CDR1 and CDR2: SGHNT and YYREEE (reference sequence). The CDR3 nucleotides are TGTGCCAGCAGCTTGAGGGCAGGGGATAATGAGCAGTTCTTC. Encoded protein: CASSLRAGDNEQFF.

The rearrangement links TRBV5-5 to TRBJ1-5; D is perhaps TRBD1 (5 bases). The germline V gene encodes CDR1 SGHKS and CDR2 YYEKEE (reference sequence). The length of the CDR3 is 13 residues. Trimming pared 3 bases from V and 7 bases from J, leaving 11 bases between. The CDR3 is CASSSRASQPQHF. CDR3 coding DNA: TGTGCCAGCAGCTCCAGGGCGTCCCAGCCCCAGCATTTT.

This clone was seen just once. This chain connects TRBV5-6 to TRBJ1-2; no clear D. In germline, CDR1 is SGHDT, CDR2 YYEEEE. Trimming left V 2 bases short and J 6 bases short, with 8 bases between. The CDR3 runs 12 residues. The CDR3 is CASSLFSDGYTF. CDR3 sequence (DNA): TGTGCCAGCAGCTTATTTTCGGATGGCTACACCTTC.

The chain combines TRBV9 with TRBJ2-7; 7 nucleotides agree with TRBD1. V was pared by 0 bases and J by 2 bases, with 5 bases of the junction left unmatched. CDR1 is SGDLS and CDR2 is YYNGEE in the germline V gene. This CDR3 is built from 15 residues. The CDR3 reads CASSVDGTETYEQYF. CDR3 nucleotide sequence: TGTGCCAGCAGCGTAGACGGGACAGAGACCTACGAGCAGTACTTC.